The clone carrying this T cell receptor (beta chain) has ten or more counts. The antigen remains undetermined. Template-switch 5'RACE cDNA synthesis added a 10-nucleotide unique molecular identifier. Using its own MiXCR run on the 5' RACE reads, TCRdb lists one record per CDR3 protein. The data contain approximately 100,000 distinct CDR3 sequences, roughly 3.5% of them seen just once; the ten biggest clones take up 5.5% to 6.5%. The sample belongs to a study of neurological immune-mediated disorders. Findings and caveats of the study: In HTLV-1-associated myelopathy, TCR clonal expansion was greatest, whereas multiple sclerosis had the least, falling below healthy controls. One related-CDR3 cluster, identified by phylogenetic grouping, held the repertoires of 18 of 34 multiple sclerosis patients and was a possible signature. Among expanded clones, no CDR3 amino acid sequences were shared across subjects, a pattern suggesting private repertoires in all groups.

The sequenced sample was PBMCs. The sequence came from a young woman with multiple sclerosis.

The DNA for the CDR3 is TGTGCCATCACCTCCCAGGCAGGGGGTATCAATGAGCAGTTCTTC. As protein: CAITSQAGGINEQFF. The chain links TRBV10-3 to TRBJ2-1; 7 bases agree with TRBD1. CDR1 and CDR2 from the germline V gene are ENHRY and SYGVKD. The CDR3 extends over 15 amino acids. The V gene end was trimmed by 7 bases and the J gene end by 6 bases; junction bases not matched to a gene: 12.